What follows are 5 T cell receptor beta chains derived from one specimen sequenced in a study of control samples from healthy donors and cancer patients. TCRdb's copy holds only in-frame clones and misses some; the assay was immunoSEQ multiplex PCR. This table holds roughly 88,000 clones, 91% found once. Material for sequencing was blood. Source of these receptors: a woman aged 25-40 years in good health.

This rearrangement joins TRBV19 to TRBJ2-2, with 7 bases fitting TRBD2. The germline V gene encodes CDR1 LNHDA and CDR2 SQIVND (reference sequence). Trimming removed 5 bases from V and 4 bases from J; junction bases left unmatched: 7. The CDR3 is made up of 15 amino acids. CDR3 coding DNA: TGTGCCAGTAGTCTAGCAGGGAGGGGCACCGGGGAGCTGTTTTTT. Protein sequence: CASSLAGRGTGELFF. Variable domain in full (rest from reference TRBV19 and TRBJ2-2): DGGITQSPKYLFRKEGQNVTLSCEQNLNHDAMYWYRQDPGQGLRLIYYSQIVNDFQKGDIAEGYSVSREKKESFPLTVTSAQKNPTAFYLCASSLAGRGTGELFFGEGSRLTVL.

The V gene is TRBV14, the J gene TRBJ2-1; D ambiguous. CDR1 is SGHDN and CDR2 is FVKESK in the germline V gene. The ends were cut back, 4 bases at V and 10 bases at J, with 17 bases in the middle. The CDR3 is made up of 14 amino acids. The CDR3 region has the DNA TGTGCCAGCAGCCCGCCCCCACCGGCCCTGGAGCAGTTCTTC. Amino acids: CASSPPPPALEQFF. Drawing the rest from reference TRBV14 and TRBJ2-1, the complete variable domain is EAGVTQFPSHSVIEKGQTVTLRCDPISGHDNLYWYRRVMGKEIKFLLHFVKESKQDESGMPNNRFLAERTGGTYSTLKVQPAELEDSGVYFCASSPPPPALEQFFGPGTRLTVL.

V and J are TRBV19 and TRBJ2-7; D possibly corresponds to TRBD1 (6 bases). This CDR3 has 15 residues. Germline CDR1 and CDR2: LNHDA and SQIVND (reference sequence). The V and J ends lost 1 base and 0 bases respectively, with 10 bases between them. The CDR3 bases are TGTGCCAGTAGTATAGCAGGGACAAACTCCTACGAGCAGTACTTC. Amino acids: CASSIAGTNSYEQYF.

The chain couples TRBV30 to TRBJ1-1, with unresolved D. The V gene's germline CDR1 is GTSNPN and CDR2 SVGIG (reference sequence). Trimming removed 0 bases at V and 1 base at J, with 12 bases between. The CDR3 totals 15 residues. This CDR3 reads CAWSVQPSGNTEAFF. The CDR3 bases are TGTGCCTGGAGTGTACAACCATCGGGGAACACTGAAGCTTTCTTT.

The CDR3 coding sequence is TGTGCCAGTAGCCAGCCCCCCTCTTCCTACAATGAGCAGTTCTTC. Protein sequence: CASSQPPSSYNEQFF. V and J are TRBV19 and TRBJ2-1, with D unclear. The CDR3 sequence is 15 residues long. The germline V gene encodes CDR1 LNHDA and CDR2 SQIVND (reference sequence). The V end lost 6 bases, the J end lost 1 base, and 13 bases lay between the germline ends.